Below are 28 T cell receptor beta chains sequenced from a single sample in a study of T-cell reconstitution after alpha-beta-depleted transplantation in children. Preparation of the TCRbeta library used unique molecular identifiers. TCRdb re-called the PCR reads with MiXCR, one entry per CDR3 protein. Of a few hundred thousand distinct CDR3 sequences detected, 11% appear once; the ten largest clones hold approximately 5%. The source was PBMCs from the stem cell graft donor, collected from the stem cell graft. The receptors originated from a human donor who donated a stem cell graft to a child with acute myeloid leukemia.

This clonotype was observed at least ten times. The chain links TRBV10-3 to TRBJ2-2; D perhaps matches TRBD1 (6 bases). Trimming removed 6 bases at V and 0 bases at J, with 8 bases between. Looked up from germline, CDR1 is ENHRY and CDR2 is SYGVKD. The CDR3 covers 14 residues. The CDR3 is CAIRDSPNTGELFF. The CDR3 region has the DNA TGTGCCATCAGGGACAGCCCGAACACCGGGGAGCTGTTTTTT.

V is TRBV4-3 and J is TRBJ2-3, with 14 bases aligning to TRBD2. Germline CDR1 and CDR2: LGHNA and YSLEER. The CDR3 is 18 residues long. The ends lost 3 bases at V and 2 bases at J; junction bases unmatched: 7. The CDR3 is CASSQNLGLAGVTDTQYF. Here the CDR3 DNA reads TGCGCCAGCAGCCAGAACCTGGGACTAGCGGGAGTCACAGATACGCAGTATTTT.

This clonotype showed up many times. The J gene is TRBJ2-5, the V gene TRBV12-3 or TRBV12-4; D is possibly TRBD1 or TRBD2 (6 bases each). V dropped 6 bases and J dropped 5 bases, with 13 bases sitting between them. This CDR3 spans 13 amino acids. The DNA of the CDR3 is TGTGCCAGCAGCCCACTAGGGGGGGAGACCCAGTACTTC. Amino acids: CASSPLGGETQYF.

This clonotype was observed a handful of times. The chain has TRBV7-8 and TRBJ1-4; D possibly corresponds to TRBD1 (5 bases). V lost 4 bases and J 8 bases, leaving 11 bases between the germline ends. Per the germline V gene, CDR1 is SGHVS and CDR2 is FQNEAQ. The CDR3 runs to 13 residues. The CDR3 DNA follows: TGTGCCAGCAGCTGGGGGGAAGGGGAAAAACTGTTTTTT. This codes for CASSWGEGEKLFF.

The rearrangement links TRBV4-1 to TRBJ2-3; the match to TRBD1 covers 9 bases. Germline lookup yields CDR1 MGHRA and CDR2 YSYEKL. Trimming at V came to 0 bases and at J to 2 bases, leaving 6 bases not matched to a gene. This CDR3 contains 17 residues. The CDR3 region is CASSQDPQGANTDTQYF. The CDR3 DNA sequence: TGCGCCAGCAGCCAAGATCCACAGGGGGCTAACACAGATACGCAGTATTTT.

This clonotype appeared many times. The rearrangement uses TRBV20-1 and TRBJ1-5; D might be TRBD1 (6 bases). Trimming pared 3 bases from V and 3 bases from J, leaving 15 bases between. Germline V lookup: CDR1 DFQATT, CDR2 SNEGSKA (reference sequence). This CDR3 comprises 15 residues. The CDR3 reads CSASTRGRFNQPQHF. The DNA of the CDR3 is TGCAGTGCTAGCACCAGGGGACGGTTCAATCAGCCCCAGCATTTT.

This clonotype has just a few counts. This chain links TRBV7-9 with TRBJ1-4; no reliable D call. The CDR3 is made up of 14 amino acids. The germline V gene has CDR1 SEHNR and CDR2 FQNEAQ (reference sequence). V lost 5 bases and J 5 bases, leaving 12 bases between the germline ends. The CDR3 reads CASSDRGGNEKLFF. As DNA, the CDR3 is TGTGCCAGCAGCGATCGCGGAGGGAATGAAAAACTGTTTTTT.

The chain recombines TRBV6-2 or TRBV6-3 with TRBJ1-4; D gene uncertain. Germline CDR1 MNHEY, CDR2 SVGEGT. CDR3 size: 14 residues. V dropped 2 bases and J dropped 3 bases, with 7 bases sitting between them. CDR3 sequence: CASSYREANEKLFF. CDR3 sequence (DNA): TGTGCCAGCAGTTACCGAGAGGCTAATGAAAAACTGTTTTTT.

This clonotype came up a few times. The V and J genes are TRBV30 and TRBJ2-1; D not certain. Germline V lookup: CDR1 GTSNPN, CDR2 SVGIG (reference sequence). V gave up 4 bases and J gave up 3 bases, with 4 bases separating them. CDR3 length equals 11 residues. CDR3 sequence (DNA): TGTGCCTGGAACGACTACAATGAGCAGTTCTTC. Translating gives CAWNDYNEQFF.

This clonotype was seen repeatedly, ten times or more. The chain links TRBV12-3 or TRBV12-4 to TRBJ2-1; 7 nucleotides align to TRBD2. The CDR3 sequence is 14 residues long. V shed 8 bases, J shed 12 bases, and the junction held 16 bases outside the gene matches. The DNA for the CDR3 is TGTGCCAGCGCCCCCGGCGGGAGAGCTCTAGGGCAGTTCTTC. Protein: CASAPGGRALGQFF.

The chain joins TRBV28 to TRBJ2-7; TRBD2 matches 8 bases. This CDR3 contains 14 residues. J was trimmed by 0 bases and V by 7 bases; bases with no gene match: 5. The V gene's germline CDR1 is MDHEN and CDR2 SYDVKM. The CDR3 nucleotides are TGTGCCAGCAACCGGGGGGGGAGCTCCTACGAGCAGTACTTC. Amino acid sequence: CASNRGGSSYEQYF.

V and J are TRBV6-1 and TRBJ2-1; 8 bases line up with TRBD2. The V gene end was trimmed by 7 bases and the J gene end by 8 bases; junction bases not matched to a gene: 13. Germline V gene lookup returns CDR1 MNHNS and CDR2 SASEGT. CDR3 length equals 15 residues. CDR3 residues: CASMAGHTGGDEQFF. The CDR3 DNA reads TGTGCCAGCATGGCAGGACACACGGGGGGGGATGAGCAGTTCTTC.

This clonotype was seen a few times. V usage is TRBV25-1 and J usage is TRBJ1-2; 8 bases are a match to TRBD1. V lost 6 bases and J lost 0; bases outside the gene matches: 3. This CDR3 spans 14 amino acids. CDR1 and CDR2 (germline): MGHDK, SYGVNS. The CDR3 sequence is CASSGQGPNYGYTF. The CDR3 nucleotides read TGTGCCAGCAGCGGACAGGGCCCTAACTATGGCTACACCTTC.

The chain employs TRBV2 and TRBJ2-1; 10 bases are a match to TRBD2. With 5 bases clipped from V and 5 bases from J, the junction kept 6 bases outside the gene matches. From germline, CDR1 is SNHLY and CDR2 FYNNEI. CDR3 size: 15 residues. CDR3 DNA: TGTGCCAGCAGTCCGGGACTAGCGATAAACAATGAGCAGTTCTTC. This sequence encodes CASSPGLAINNEQFF.

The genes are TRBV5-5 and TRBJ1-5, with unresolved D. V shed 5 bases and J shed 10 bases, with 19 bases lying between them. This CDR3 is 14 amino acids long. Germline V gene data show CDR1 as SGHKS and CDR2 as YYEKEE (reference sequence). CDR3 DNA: TGTGCCAGCAGTACTACGACCGATTCCCCTCCCCAGCATTTT. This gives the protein CASSTTTDSPPQHF.

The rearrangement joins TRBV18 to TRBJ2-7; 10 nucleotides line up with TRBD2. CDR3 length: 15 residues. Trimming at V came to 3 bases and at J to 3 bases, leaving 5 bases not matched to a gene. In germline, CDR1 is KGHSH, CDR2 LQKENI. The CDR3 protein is CASSPGTSALYEQYF. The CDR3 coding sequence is TGTGCCAGCTCACCGGGGACTAGCGCCCTCTACGAGCAGTACTTC.

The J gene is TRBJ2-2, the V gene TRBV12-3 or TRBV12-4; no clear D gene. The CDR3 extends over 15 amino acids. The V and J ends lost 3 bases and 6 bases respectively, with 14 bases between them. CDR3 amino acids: CASSLQGTSSGELFF. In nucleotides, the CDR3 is TGTGCCAGCAGTTTGCAAGGAACGTCTTCCGGGGAGCTGTTTTTT.

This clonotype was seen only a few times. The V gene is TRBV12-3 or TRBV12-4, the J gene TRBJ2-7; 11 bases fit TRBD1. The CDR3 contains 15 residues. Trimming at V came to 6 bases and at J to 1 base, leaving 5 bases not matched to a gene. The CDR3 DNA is TGTGCCAGCAGCACCGGGACAGGGGGATCCTACGAGCAGTACTTC. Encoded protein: CASSTGTGGSYEQYF.

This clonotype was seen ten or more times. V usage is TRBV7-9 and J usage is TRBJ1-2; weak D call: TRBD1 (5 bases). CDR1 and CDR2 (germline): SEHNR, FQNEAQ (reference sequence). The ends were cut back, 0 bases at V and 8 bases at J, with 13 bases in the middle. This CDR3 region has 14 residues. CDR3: CASSLAAREGGYTF. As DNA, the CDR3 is TGTGCCAGCAGCTTAGCGGCCAGGGAAGGGGGCTACACCTTC.

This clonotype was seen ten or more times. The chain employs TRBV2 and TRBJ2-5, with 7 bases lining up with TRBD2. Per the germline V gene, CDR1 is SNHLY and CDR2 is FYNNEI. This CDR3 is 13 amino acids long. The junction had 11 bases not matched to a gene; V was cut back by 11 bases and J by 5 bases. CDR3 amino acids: CASMGTIRETQYF. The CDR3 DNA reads TGTGCCTCCATGGGGACTATCAGGGAGACCCAGTACTTC.

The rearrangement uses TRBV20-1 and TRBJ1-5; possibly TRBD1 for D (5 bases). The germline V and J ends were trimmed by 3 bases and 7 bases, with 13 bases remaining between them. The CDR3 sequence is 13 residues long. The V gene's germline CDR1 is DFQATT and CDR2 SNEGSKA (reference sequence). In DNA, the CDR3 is TGCAGTGCTAGTGCGGGGGATGGGCAGCCCCAGCATTTT. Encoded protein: CSASAGDGQPQHF.

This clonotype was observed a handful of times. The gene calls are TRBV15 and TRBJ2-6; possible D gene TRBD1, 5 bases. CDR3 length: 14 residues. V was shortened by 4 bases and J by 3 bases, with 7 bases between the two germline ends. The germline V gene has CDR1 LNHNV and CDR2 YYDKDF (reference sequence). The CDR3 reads CATSKGYGANVLTF. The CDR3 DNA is TGTGCCACCAGCAAGGGGTATGGGGCCAACGTCCTGACTTTC. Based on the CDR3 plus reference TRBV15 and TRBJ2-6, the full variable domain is DAMVIQNPRYQVTQFGKPVTLSCSQTLNHNVMYWYQQKSSQAPKLLFHYYDKDFNNEADTPDNFQSRRPNTSFCFLDIRSPGLGDTAMYLCATSKGYGANVLTFGAGSRLTVL.

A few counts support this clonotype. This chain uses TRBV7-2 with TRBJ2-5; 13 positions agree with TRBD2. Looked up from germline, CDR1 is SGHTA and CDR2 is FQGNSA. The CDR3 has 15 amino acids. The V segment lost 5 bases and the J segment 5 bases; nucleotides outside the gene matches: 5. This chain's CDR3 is CASSQLAGGRETQYF. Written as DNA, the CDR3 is TGTGCCAGCAGCCAACTAGCGGGAGGGAGGGAGACCCAGTACTTC.

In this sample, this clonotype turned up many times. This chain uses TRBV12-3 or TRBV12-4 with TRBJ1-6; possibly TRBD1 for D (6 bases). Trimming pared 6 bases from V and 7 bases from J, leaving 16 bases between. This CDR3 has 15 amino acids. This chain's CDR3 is CASSSQGRINSPLHF. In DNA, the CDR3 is TGTGCCAGCAGCTCCCAGGGGCGCATAAATTCACCCCTCCACTTT.

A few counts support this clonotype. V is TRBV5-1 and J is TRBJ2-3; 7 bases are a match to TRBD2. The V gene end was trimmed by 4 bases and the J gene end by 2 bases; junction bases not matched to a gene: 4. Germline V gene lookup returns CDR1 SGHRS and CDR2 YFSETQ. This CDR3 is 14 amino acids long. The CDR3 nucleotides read TGCGCCAGCAGCCCGGGGGGTTTCACAGATACGCAGTATTTT. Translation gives CASSPGGFTDTQYF.

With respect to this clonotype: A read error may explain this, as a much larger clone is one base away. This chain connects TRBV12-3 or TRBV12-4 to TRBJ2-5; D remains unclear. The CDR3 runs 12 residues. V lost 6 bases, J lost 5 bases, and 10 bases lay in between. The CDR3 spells CASSPRHETQYF. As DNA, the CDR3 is TGTGCCAGCAGCCCCCGGCATGAGACCCAGTACTTC.

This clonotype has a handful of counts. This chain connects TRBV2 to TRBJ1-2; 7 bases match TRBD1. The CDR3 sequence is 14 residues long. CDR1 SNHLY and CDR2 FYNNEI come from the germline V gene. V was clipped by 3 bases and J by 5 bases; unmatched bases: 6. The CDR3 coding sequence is TGTGCCAGCAGTGATACACAGGGGTATTATGGCTACACCTTC. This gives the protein CASSDTQGYYGYTF.

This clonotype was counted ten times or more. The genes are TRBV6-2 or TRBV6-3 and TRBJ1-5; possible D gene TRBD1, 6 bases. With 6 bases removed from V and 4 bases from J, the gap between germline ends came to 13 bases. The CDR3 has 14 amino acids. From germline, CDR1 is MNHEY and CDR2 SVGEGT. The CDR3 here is CASSPGQINQPQHF. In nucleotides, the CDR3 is TGTGCCAGCAGCCCAGGACAGATAAATCAGCCCCAGCATTTT.